What follows is one T cell receptor beta chain and its context. Its matching antigen is unknown. The data belong to a study of blood T cells in healthy people across ages. The study, taken as a whole, reports: PBMC samples, being unsorted, prevented any conclusive comparison of naive and antigen-experienced cells. Both higher diversity and more naive CD4+ cells marked long-lived donors when set against aged donors.

Germline V gene lookup returns CDR1 MDHEN and CDR2 SYDVKM. V dropped 7 bases and J dropped 3; count of bases not matched to a gene: 3. The CDR3 sequence is 12 residues long. For the second PCR, which ran for about 6 to 11 cycles, a sample-barcoded 5' primer and a J-beta primer mix were used. A 12-random-nucleotide template-switch adaptor tagged each cDNA molecule. Using its own MiXCR run on the 5' RACE reads, TCRdb lists one record per CDR3 protein. The sample lists 1.5 million to 2 million distinct CDR3 sequences; roughly 49% were seen once. V is TRBV28 and J is TRBJ2-7, with 7 bases that match TRBD2. The sample comprised blood. This clonotype was obtained from a woman between 40 and 50 years old in good health. CDR3 loop: CASNGGFYEQYF. CDR3 coding DNA: TGTGCCAGCAACGGGGGGTTCTACGAGCAGTACTTC.